The rows below give T cell receptor beta chains drawn from one sample of a study of blood T cell repertoires in COVID-19. The method was immunoSEQ multiplex PCR; TCRdb's version includes in-frame clones alone and lacks a portion of them. Of about 110,000 clones listed, about 79% were seen once; the top ten hold 6.2%. Sequenced input: peripheral blood. The receptors were gathered from a man at least 80 years old with COVID-19, enrolled during active disease. Each CDR3 is given without its conserved first and last residue.

J | V | CDR3
TRBJ2-1 | TRBV27 | ASSFLSSGRGPHEQF
TRBJ1-6 | TRBV4-1 | ASSQKGDSYNSPLH
TRBJ2-1 | TRBV5-1 | ASRRAGEGNEQF
TRBJ2-3 | TRBV7-2 | ASSQGQGPTQY
TRBJ2-1 | TRBV6-2/TRBV6-3 | ASSYSGLAAYNEQF
TRBJ1-1 | TRBV30 | ACRTGAHTEAF
TRBJ1-2 | TRBV2 | ASNVGVSKGTPRVLRYGYT
TRBJ2-7 | TRBV18 | ASSPGTGVYEQY
TRBJ1-6 | TRBV10-3 | AISDHRNNSPLH
TRBJ1-6 | TRBV5-1 | ASSEMDRSSYNSPLH
TRBJ1-6 | TRBV7-2 | ASSRERVSGNSPLH
TRBJ2-7 | TRBV7-3 | ASSPERASYEQY
TRBJ2-5 | TRBV27 | ASSPGTGGIGYQETQY
TRBJ2-7 | TRBV7-9 | ASSFTGGSTEQY
TRBJ2-3 | TRBV9 | ASSAEAGGPQKEQY
TRBJ2-3 | TRBV7-8 | ASSSSRDTQY
TRBJ1-5 | TRBV11-2 | ASSLDLNQPQH
TRBJ2-2 | TRBV3-1/TRBV3-2 | ASSRDRVYGELF
TRBJ1-2 | TRBV7-9 | ASSLGLGQNYGYT
TRBJ2-2 | TRBV18 | ASSPPETGGVLTGELF
TRBJ1-2 | TRBV5-1 | ASSFGSSSPTYGYT
TRBJ2-5 | TRBV9 | ASSVVAGVSETQY
TRBJ2-7 | TRBV5-1 | ASSWGTSGDVLGSYEQY
TRBJ2-2 | TRBV15 | ATSPGLTGELF
TRBJ1-6 | TRBV5-8 | ASSLPPGLNSPLH
TRBJ2-1 | TRBV5-1 | ASLPTEFSYNEQF
TRBJ1-2 | TRBV5-1 | ASSEGAGYNYGYT
TRBJ2-7 | TRBV5-1 | ASRPQGDNEQY
TRBJ2-7 | TRBV5-8 | ASSFSSGLPYEQY
TRBJ2-1 | TRBV19 | ASSASGGTYYNEQF
TRBJ1-2 | TRBV3-1/TRBV3-2 | ASSQTPRESGYT
TRBJ2-6 | TRBV11-2 | ASSLDVAPGANVLT
TRBJ1-2 | TRBV19 | ASSIQQGTLYGYT
TRBJ1-2 | TRBV18 | ASSPSDYYGYT
TRBJ2-7 | TRBV28 | ASSFWDRATYEQY
TRBJ2-2 | TRBV19 | ASTTQAGTGELF
TRBJ1-5 | TRBV11-2 | ASSFAEAQPQH
TRBJ2-7 | TRBV18 | ASRSTSSYEQY
TRBJ2-3 | TRBV18 | ASSFGQGATDTQY
TRBJ1-4 | TRBV5-4 | ASSSARERSREKLF
TRBJ2-1 | TRBV7-3 | ASSLRTPAGTSDPWEIYNEQF
TRBJ2-1 | TRBV11-2 | ASRSTGTPYEQF
TRBJ2-7 | TRBV28 | ASNTADSYEQY
TRBJ2-7 | TRBV6-5 | ASSRTSGHYEQY
TRBJ2-3 | TRBV10-3 | AISDSRSGDTQY
TRBJ2-5 | TRBV9 | ASSATSGQETQY
TRBJ1-1 | TRBV18 | ASSLRTGGNTEAF
TRBJ1-6 | TRBV3-1/TRBV3-2 | ASTKRRGVDNSPLH
TRBJ1-5 | TRBV7-2 | ASRKTGGNQPQH
TRBJ2-7 | TRBV6-5 | ASSTTASYEQY
TRBJ1-2 | TRBV28 | ASSLRLYGYT
TRBJ1-5 | TRBV28 | ASSLRGQPQH
TRBJ2-7 | TRBV28 | ASSLIGAGEEQY
TRBJ2-7 | TRBV30 | AWSVRGTTGQNYEQY